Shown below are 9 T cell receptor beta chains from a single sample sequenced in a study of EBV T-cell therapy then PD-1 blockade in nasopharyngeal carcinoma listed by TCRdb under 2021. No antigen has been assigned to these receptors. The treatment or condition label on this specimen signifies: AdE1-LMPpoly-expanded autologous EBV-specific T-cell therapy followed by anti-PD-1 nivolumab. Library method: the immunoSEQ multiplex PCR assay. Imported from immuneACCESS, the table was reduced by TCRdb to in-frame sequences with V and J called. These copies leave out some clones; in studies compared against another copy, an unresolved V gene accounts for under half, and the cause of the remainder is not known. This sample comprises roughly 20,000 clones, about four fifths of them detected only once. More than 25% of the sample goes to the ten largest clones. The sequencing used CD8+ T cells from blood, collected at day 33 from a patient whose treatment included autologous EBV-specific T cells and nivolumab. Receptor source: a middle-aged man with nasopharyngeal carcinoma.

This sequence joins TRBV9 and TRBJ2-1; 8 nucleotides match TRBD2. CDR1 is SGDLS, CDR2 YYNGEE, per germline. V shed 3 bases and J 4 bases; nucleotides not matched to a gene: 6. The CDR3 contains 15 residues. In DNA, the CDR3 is TGTGCCAGCAGCGACCTGGGCGGGGGGTACAATGAGCAGTTCTTC. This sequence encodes CASSDLGGGYNEQFF.

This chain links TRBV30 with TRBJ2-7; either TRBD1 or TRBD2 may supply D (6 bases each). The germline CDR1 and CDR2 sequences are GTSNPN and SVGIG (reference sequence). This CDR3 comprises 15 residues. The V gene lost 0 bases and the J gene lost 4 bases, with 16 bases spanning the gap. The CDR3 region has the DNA TGTGCCTGGAGTGTTTTCGGGCAGGGGACTTACGAGCAGTACTTC. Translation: CAWSVFGQGTYEQYF. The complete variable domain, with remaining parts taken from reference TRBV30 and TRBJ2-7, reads SQTIHQWPATLVQPVGSPLSLECTVEGTSNPNLYWYRQAAGRGLQLLFYSVGIGQISSEVPQNLSASRPQDRQFILSSKKLLLSDSGFYLCAWSVFGQGTYEQYFGPGTRLTVT.

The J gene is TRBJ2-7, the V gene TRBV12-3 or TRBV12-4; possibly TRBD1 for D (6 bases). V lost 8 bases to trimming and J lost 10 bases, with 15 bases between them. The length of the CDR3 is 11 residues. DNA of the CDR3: TGTGCCAGCCTCCAGACAGGCCAACAGTACTTC. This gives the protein CASLQTGQQYF.

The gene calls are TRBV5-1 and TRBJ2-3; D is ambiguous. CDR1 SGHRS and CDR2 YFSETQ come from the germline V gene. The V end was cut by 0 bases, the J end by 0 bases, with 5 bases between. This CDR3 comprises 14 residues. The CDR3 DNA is TGCGCCAGCAGCTTGGGCCAGAGCACAGATACGCAGTATTTT. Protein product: CASSLGQSTDTQYF.

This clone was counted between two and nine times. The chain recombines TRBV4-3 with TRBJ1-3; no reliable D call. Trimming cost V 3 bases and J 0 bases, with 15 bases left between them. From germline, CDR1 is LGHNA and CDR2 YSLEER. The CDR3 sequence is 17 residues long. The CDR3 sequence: CASSHGAQVTSGNTIYF. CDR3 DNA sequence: TGCGCCAGCAGCCATGGCGCCCAGGTAACCTCTGGAAACACCATATATTTT.

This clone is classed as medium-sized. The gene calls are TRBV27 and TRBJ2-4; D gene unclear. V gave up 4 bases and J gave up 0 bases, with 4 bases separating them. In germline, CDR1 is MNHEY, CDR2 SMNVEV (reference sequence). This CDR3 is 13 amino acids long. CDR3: CASSSLAKNIQYF. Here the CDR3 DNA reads TGTGCCAGCAGTTCTTTAGCCAAAAACATTCAGTACTTC.

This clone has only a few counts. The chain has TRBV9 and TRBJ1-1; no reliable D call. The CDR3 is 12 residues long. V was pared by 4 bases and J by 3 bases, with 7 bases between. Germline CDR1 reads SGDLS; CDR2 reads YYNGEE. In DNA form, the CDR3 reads TGTGCCAGCAGCTCCGAGGACACTGAAGCTTTCTTT. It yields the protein CASSSEDTEAFF. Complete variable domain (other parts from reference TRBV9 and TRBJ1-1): DSGVTQTPKHLITATGQRVTLRCSPRSGDLSVYWYQQSLDQGLQFLIQYYNGEERAKGNILERFSAQQFPDLHSELNLSSLELGDSALYFCASSSEDTEAFFGQGTRLTVV.

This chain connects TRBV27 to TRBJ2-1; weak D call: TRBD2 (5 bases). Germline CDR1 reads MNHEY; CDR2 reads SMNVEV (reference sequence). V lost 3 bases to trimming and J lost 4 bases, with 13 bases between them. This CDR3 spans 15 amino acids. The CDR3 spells CASSFFRGYYNEQFF. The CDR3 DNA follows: TGTGCCAGCAGTTTTTTCCGGGGTTATTACAATGAGCAGTTCTTC.

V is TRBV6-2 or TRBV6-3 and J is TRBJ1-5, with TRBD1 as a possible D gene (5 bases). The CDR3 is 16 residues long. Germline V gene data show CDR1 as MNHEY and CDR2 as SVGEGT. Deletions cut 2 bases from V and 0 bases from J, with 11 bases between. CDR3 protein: CASSYSREYSNQPQHF. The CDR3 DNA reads TGTGCCAGCAGTTACAGCAGGGAGTATAGCAATCAGCCCCAGCATTTT.